Below, one T cell receptor (beta chain) is given with its context. The data derive from a study of control samples from healthy donors and cancer patients. TCRdb's table, derived via immunoSEQ multiplex PCR, lists solely in-frame clones and lacks some. The table lists 180,000 or so clones, roughly 95% of them singletons. Sequences were obtained from blood. The receptor was isolated from a woman aged 55-75 years in good health.

CDR3: CASSLGEFTNSPLHF. The CDR3 DNA sequence: TGCGCCAGCAGCTTGGGAGAGTTTACTAATTCACCCCTCCACTTT. This chain links TRBV5-1 with TRBJ1-6; D ambiguous. Trimming cost V 0 bases and J 6 bases, with 10 bases left between them. The CDR3 has 15 amino acids. Germline assignment: CDR1 SGHRS and CDR2 YFSETQ.